These 9 T cell receptor beta chains originate from one sample sequenced in a study of Ad26.COV2.S vaccination and SARS-CoV-2 variants. Here immunoSEQ multiplex PCR was the method, and the copy in TCRdb shows in-frame clones only, minus some. The repertoire includes roughly 510,000 clones, around nine tenths of them detected once, and about 13% sits in the top ten. As to treatment: some 20 received Ad26.COV2.S at low or high dose, single or two shots; roughly five received placebo; per-sample allocation not given. At day 63 after the first vaccine or placebo injection, samples were drawn. Sequencing used peripheral blood, obtained in a trial of Ad26.COV2.S vaccine versus placebo. These receptors originate from a person aged 18-65 years who received the Ad26.COV2.S COVID-19 vaccine or a placebo.

This chain uses TRBV19 with TRBJ2-2; D remains ambiguous. CDR3 size: 16 residues. The germline V and J ends were trimmed by 0 bases and 6 bases, with 14 bases remaining between them. In germline, CDR1 is LNHDA, CDR2 SQIVND (reference sequence). The CDR3 DNA is TGTGCCAGTAGTATAGATGTCATTCCCGGAGCCGGGGAGCTGTTTTTT. Amino acids: CASSIDVIPGAGELFF. Together with reference TRBV19 and TRBJ2-2, the CDR3 gives the full variable domain: DGGITQSPKYLFRKEGQNVTLSCEQNLNHDAMYWYRQDPGQGLRLIYYSQIVNDFQKGDIAEGYSVSREKKESFPLTVTSAQKNPTAFYLCASSIDVIPGAGELFFGEGSRLTVL.

The chain couples TRBV6-5 to TRBJ2-2; 8 bases are shared with TRBD1. Germline V gene sequence: CDR1 MNHEY, CDR2 SVGAGI. J lost 6 bases, V lost 6 bases, and 3 bases had no gene match. There are 13 residues in the CDR3. The CDR3 DNA sequence: TGTGCCAGCAGCGACAGGGGCTCCGGGGAGCTGTTTTTT. This codes for CASSDRGSGELFF.

The chain links TRBV6-6 to TRBJ2-7; D not certain. The germline V gene encodes CDR1 MNHNY and CDR2 SVGAGI (reference sequence). The V gene lost 2 bases and the J gene lost 3 bases, with 5 bases spanning the gap. The CDR3 is made up of 12 amino acids. Written as DNA, the CDR3 is TGTGCCAGCAGTTACACAAACTACGAGCAGTACTTC. It encodes CASSYTNYEQYF.

This chain links TRBV9 with TRBJ1-1, with D possibly TRBD1 on 6 matching bases. Per germline, CDR1 SGDLS and CDR2 YYNGEE. Trimming removed 0 bases at V and 3 bases at J, with 12 bases between. The CDR3 runs to 15 residues. The CDR3 region has the DNA TGTGCCAGCAGCGTAGACCCCAGGGGTTACACTGAAGCTTTCTTT. It specifies CASSVDPRGYTEAFF.

This sequence joins TRBV21-1 and TRBJ2-3; TRBD2 was called by the table and not checked on the DNA. TRBV21-1 is a recognized pseudogene. The CDR3 has 18 amino acids. CDR3 amino acids: CASRPLAGEGPSTDTQYF. The CDR3 DNA follows: TGTGCCAGCAGACCCCTAGCGGGGGAAGGGCCTAGCACAGATACGCAGTATTTT.

The chain employs TRBV11-3 and TRBJ1-1, with D possibly matching TRBD1 (5 bases). The CDR3 contains 12 residues. The germline gives CDR1 SGHNT, CDR2 YENEEA. V lost 5 bases and J lost 3, with 7 bases in between. CDR3 nucleotides: TGTGCCAGCAGCGTAGGGGACACTGAAGCTTTCTTT. Its protein is CASSVGDTEAFF.

The CDR3, as DNA: TGTGCCAGTAGTATTATTAGGGTCTTAAGCAATCAGCCCCAGCATTTT. Translated: CASSIIRVLSNQPQHF. The rearrangement joins TRBV19 to TRBJ1-5; D is unresolved. Looked up from germline, CDR1 is LNHDA and CDR2 is SQIVND (reference sequence). Trimming pared 3 bases from V and 1 base from J, leaving 13 bases between. The CDR3 is 16 amino acids.

The rearrangement joins TRBV28 to TRBJ2-1, with D possibly matching TRBD2 (6 bases). V dropped 4 bases and J dropped 5 bases, with 12 bases sitting between them. The CDR3 covers 14 residues. The germline V gene encodes CDR1 MDHEN and CDR2 SYDVKM. The CDR3 DNA is TGTGCCAGCAGTTCGAGGGGCGGGAACAATGAGCAGTTCTTC. Its protein product is CASSSRGGNNEQFF.

This chain links TRBV9 with TRBJ2-6; D may be TRBD1 (6 bases). The CDR3 consists of 18 residues. The germline V gene has CDR1 SGDLS and CDR2 YYNGEE. Trimming left V 3 bases short and J 0 bases short, with 16 bases between. CDR3 loop: CASSARRTESSGANVLTF. The CDR3, as DNA: TGTGCCAGCAGCGCCCGGCGGACAGAAAGCTCTGGGGCCAACGTCCTGACTTTC.